These 30 T cell receptor beta chains originate from one sample sequenced in a study of T cells in Graves' hyperthyroidism and ophthalmopathy. The source material, RNA transcripts, was used to amplify TCR beta CDR3 regions. Carried out on the TCR CDR3, a first-round RT-PCR used the HTBI primer set. TCRdb reprocessed the multiplex PCR reads via MiXCR and lists one record per CDR3 protein. The repertoire holds 540,000 or so distinct CDR3 sequences, with around 46% as singletons. Sequencing was done on a sample of peripheral blood or thyroid tissue (not recorded which). All receptors derive from an adult woman with Graves' disease, either hyperthyroidism or ophthalmopathy (not recorded which).

This clonotype was counted only a few times. V and J are TRBV15 and TRBJ1-5, with D unresolved. Trimming stripped 3 bases from V and 3 bases from J, with 6 bases between. CDR1 is LNHNV, CDR2 YYDKDF, per germline (reference sequence). The CDR3 extends over 13 amino acids. The CDR3 DNA sequence: TGTGCCACCAGCAGCGGGCTCAATCAGCCCCAGCATTTT. Protein product: CATSSGLNQPQHF.

This clonotype was observed many times. The chain recombines TRBV13 with TRBJ2-7; no clear D. Germline-derived CDR1 and CDR2 are PRHDT and FYEKMQ (reference sequence). CDR3 length: 13 residues. V dropped 5 bases and J dropped 7 bases, with 15 bases sitting between them. The CDR3 DNA reads TGTGCCAGCAGCCTGACATTCCCTAGGGAGCAGTACTTC. Translated: CASSLTFPREQYF.

This chain connects TRBV5-1 to TRBJ1-2; a weak D match, TRBD1 (6 bases). V lost 4 bases, J lost 5 bases, and 15 bases lay in between. The CDR3 has 14 residues. Germline CDR1 SGHRS, CDR2 YFSETQ. The CDR3 DNA reads TGCGCCAGCAGCATCCTTAGGGGGGGGTATGGCTACACCTTC. The encoded protein is CASSILRGGYGYTF.

This clonotype was counted many times. The chain combines TRBV19 with TRBJ2-5; D gene ambiguous. The CDR3 sequence is 16 residues long. The germline V and J ends were trimmed by 5 bases and 5 bases, with 21 bases remaining between them. The germline V gene encodes CDR1 LNHDA and CDR2 SQIVND (reference sequence). CDR3 bases: TGTGCCAGTAGTCCCCGGAGCTCAAGAACGGCGGAGACCCAGTACTTC. It yields the protein CASSPRSSRTAETQYF.

V usage is TRBV25-1 and J usage is TRBJ2-6; weak D call: TRBD1 (6 bases). Trimming left V 3 bases short and J 2 bases short, with 8 bases between. Germline assignment: CDR1 MGHDK and CDR2 SYGVNS. CDR3 length: 15 residues. CDR3 in amino acids: CASSEGATGANVLTF. CDR3 DNA sequence: TGTGCCAGCAGTGAGGGGGCAACTGGGGCCAACGTCCTGACTTTC.

This chain connects TRBV10-1 to TRBJ2-6; perhaps D is TRBD1 or TRBD2 (6 bases each). The CDR3 runs to 17 residues. CDR1 and CDR2 from the germline V gene are WNHNN and SYGVQD (reference sequence). Trimming took off 8 bases at V and 1 base at J, with 18 bases between the two ends. The CDR3 is CASLLGGPVSGANVLTF. The CDR3 DNA follows: TGCGCCAGCTTATTAGGGGGGCCAGTTTCTGGGGCCAACGTCCTGACTTTC.

This clonotype was observed many times. CDR3 coding DNA: TGTGCCACCAGCTTAGGGACTTCGTCACGCTACGAGCAGTACTTC. It is translated as CATSLGTSSRYEQYF. This chain links TRBV15 with TRBJ2-7; a possible D gene is TRBD2 (6 bases). The CDR3 runs 15 residues. Looked up from germline, CDR1 is LNHNV and CDR2 is YYDKDF (reference sequence). The V gene lost 5 bases and the J gene lost 3 bases, with 17 bases spanning the gap.

This rearrangement joins TRBV7-9 to TRBJ2-7; 9 nucleotides align to TRBD1. Germline values: CDR1 SEHNR, CDR2 FQNEAQ (reference sequence). V lost 10 bases and J lost 4; bases outside the gene matches: 11. The CDR3 is made up of 14 amino acids. In DNA, the CDR3 is TGTGCCACCGACGGAGGGGACAGGGTATACGAGCAGTACTTC. Translating gives CATDGGDRVYEQYF.

The rearrangement joins TRBV7-9 to TRBJ2-5; perhaps TRBD2 as D (5 bases). This CDR3 has 14 residues. Deletions cut 2 bases from V and 8 bases from J, with 15 bases between. Germline V gene data show CDR1 as SEHNR and CDR2 as FQNEAQ (reference sequence). The CDR3 region is CASSLTQTSGTQYF. CDR3 DNA sequence: TGTGCCAGCAGCTTAACTCAAACCTCGGGAACCCAGTACTTC.

This clonotype has just a few counts. The V gene is TRBV7-9, the J gene TRBJ2-5; tentative D call: TRBD2 (6 bases). Trimming left V 5 bases short and J 4 bases short, with 20 bases between. The CDR3 runs 16 residues. Germline CDR1 SEHNR, CDR2 FQNEAQ (reference sequence). CDR3 coding DNA: TGTGCCAGCAGCCAACTCCCGGGAGTCTTGGGAGAGACCCAGTACTTC. Encoded protein: CASSQLPGVLGETQYF. Based on the CDR3 plus reference TRBV7-9 and TRBJ2-5, the full variable domain is DTGVSQNPRHKITKRGQNVTFRCDPISEHNRLYWYRQTLGQGPEFLTYFQNEAQLEKSRLLSDRFSAERPKGSFSTLEIQRTEQGDSAMYLCASSQLPGVLGETQYFGPGTRLLVL.

The table lists this clonotype with many counts. The chain joins TRBV7-3 to TRBJ1-6; 7 bases are shared with TRBD1. This CDR3 has 18 amino acids. CDR1 and CDR2 from the germline V gene are SGHTA and FQGTGA. Losses at the gene ends were 6 bases for V and 3 bases for J; bases not matched to a gene: 14. CDR3 coding DNA: TGTGCCAGCAGAGGGGACCGGGACAGTGTCTACTATAATTCACCCCTCCACTTT. It yields the protein CASRGDRDSVYYNSPLHF. Full variable domain (remainder filled in from reference TRBV7-3 and TRBJ1-6): GAGVSQTPSNKVTEKGKYVELRCDPISGHTALYWYRQSLGQGPEFLIYFQGTGAADDSGLPNDRFFAVRPEGSVSTLKIQRTERGDSAVYLCASRGDRDSVYYNSPLHFGNGTRLTVT.

This clonotype was counted at least ten times. This rearrangement joins TRBV10-3 to TRBJ1-2; D may be TRBD1 (5 bases). V lost 8 bases to trimming and J lost 8 bases, with 9 bases between them. The germline V gene encodes CDR1 ENHRY and CDR2 SYGVKD. The CDR3 sequence is 10 residues long. DNA for the CDR3: TGTGCCATCGGGACGTTAGGCTACACCTTC. It codes for CAIGTLGYTF.

This clonotype was picked up a small number of times. One end of the junction varies from germline; a read error may be responsible. J is TRBJ2-5 and V is TRBV10-3; TRBD1 is a possible D gene (6 bases). Germline V gives CDR1 ENHRY, CDR2 SYGVKD. The CDR3 extends over 10 amino acids. The DNA for the CDR3 is TGTGCCATCAGTGAGTCGAAAGGGACATTC. Amino acid sequence: CAISESKGTF.

CDR3: CASGSIYEQYF. CDR3 DNA sequence: TGTGCCAGCGGGAGTATTTACGAGCAGTACTTC. The V gene is TRBV2, the J gene TRBJ2-7, with a possible D match to TRBD2 (5 bases). Germline loops: CDR1 SNHLY, CDR2 FYNNEI. The CDR3 is 11 residues long. The V end lost 8 bases, the J end lost 4 bases, and 9 bases lay between the germline ends.

This clonotype was counted at least ten times. The gene calls are TRBV4-1 and TRBJ2-5, with TRBD2 matching 10 bases. The CDR3 runs 16 residues. Unmatched junction bases numbered 4, after V lost 1 base and J lost 2 bases. Germline V CDR1 and CDR2: MGHRA, YSYEKL. CDR3 sequence reads: CASSQGATSGQETQYF. DNA of the CDR3: TGCGCCAGCAGCCAAGGGGCGACTAGCGGGCAAGAGACCCAGTACTTC.

This clonotype has just one count. V usage is TRBV7-6 and J usage is TRBJ2-7, with D tentatively TRBD2 (5 bases). CDR1 is SGHVS, CDR2 FNYEAQ, per germline. V was trimmed by 4 bases and J by 3 bases, leaving 13 bases between them. The CDR3 runs to 14 residues. The CDR3 reads CASSSGGLYYEQYF. The CDR3 DNA follows: TGTGCCAGCAGCTCCGGAGGCCTCTACTACGAGCAGTACTTC.

This clonotype was found many times. The V gene is TRBV12-3 or TRBV12-4, the J gene TRBJ1-4; D call uncertain. The CDR3 has 16 residues. Trimming took off 6 bases at V and 5 bases at J, with 19 bases between the two ends. The CDR3 reads CASSFRGGYTNEKLFF. CDR3 sequence (DNA): TGTGCCAGCAGCTTCCGTGGCGGGTACACAAATGAAAAACTGTTTTTT.

This clonotype was counted ten times or more. The chain recombines TRBV7-8 with TRBJ2-2; TRBD2 agrees at 8 bases. This CDR3 has 20 amino acids. With 3 bases clipped from V and 0 bases from J, the junction kept 15 bases outside the gene matches. Looked up from germline, CDR1 is SGHVS and CDR2 is FQNEAQ. The CDR3 loop reads CASSLTPIYSGKANTGELFF. The CDR3 DNA reads as TGTGCCAGCAGCTTGACACCTATCTATAGCGGGAAGGCGAACACCGGGGAGCTGTTTTTT. Full variable domain (rest looked up from reference TRBV7-8 and TRBJ2-2): GAGVSQSPRYKVAKRGQDVALRCDPISGHVSLFWYQQALGQGPEFLTYFQNEAQLDKSGLPSDRFFAERPEGSVSTLKIQRTQQEDSAVYLCASSLTPIYSGKANTGELFFGEGSRLTVL.

This clonotype was observed at least ten times. The chain joins TRBV27 to TRBJ1-1; D remains unclear. V was cut by 4 bases and J by 0 bases, with 9 bases left in between. The CDR3 runs 14 residues. Per germline, CDR1 MNHEY and CDR2 SMNVEV (reference sequence). The CDR3 DNA follows: TGTGCCAGCAGTTCTTGGAAGATGAACACTGAAGCTTTCTTT. Its protein is CASSSWKMNTEAFF.

This chain uses TRBV2 with TRBJ1-5; D ambiguous. Germline V gene lookup returns CDR1 SNHLY and CDR2 FYNNEI. CDR3 length: 14 residues. V was shortened by 1 base and J by 6 bases, with 10 bases between the two germline ends. CDR3 DNA: TGTGCCAGCAGTGAAGGCGAGGGTTCTCAGCCCCAGCATTTT. Its translation is CASSEGEGSQPQHF.

Note on this clonotype: A much larger clone is a single base away; this may be a read error. The chain uses TRBV15 and TRBJ2-7; TRBD2 matches 8 bases. J was trimmed by 6 bases and V by 11 bases; bases with no gene match: 21. CDR1 is LNHNV, CDR2 YYDKDF, per germline (reference sequence). CDR3 length: 16 residues. The CDR3 reads CAGSLLPGTRVSEQYF. The CDR3, as DNA: TGTGCCGGCAGCTTGTTACCCGGGACTAGGGTCAGCGAGCAGTACTTC.

The J gene is TRBJ2-7, the V gene TRBV20-1, with 8 bases lining up with TRBD1. The germline gives CDR1 DFQATT, CDR2 SNEGSKA (reference sequence). This CDR3 is 14 amino acids long. V lost 1 base, J lost 5 bases, and 7 bases stayed unmatched. This chain's CDR3 is CSARGARGLDEQYF. For the CDR3, the DNA is TGCAGTGCTAGAGGGGCCAGGGGGCTCGACGAGCAGTACTTC.

Comment on this clonotype: A read error is likely, as this CDR3 ends without the conserved phenylalanine or tryptophan. The limits of the CDR3 on the DNA are not certain, so only TCRdb's listed CDR3 is given. The chain couples TRBV5-1 to TRBJ2-6. The CDR3 length equals 8 residues, ends included. Germline V gene sequence: CDR1 SGHRS, CDR2 YFSETQ. Here the CDR3 reads CASSPDLT.

This clonotype was seen ten or more times. The J gene is TRBJ1-1, the V gene TRBV7-2; D is possibly TRBD1 (5 bases). The CDR3 length is 13 residues. V was pared by 5 bases and J by 10 bases, with 17 bases between. Looked up from germline, CDR1 is SGHTA and CDR2 is FQGNSA. CDR3 bases: TGTGCCAGCAGCCCCGCCCGGGGGAGAGCAGCTTTCTTT. Protein product: CASSPARGRAAFF.

This clonotype was counted only a few times. J is TRBJ1-2 and V is TRBV30; maybe TRBD1 (6 bases). The CDR3 length is 13 residues. CDR1 and CDR2 (germline): GTSNPN, SVGIG (reference sequence). With 3 bases removed from V and 9 bases from J, the gap between germline ends came to 17 bases. In nucleotides, the CDR3 is TGTGCCTGGAGCGAAGATACAGGGTCCCGCTACACCTTC. Translating it yields CAWSEDTGSRYTF.

Ten or more counts support this clonotype. The rearrangement joins TRBV20-1 to TRBJ2-2; no clear D gene. The CDR3 extends over 14 amino acids. V was pared by 7 bases and J by 1 base, with 13 bases between. Germline V gene data show CDR1 as DFQATT and CDR2 as SNEGSKA (reference sequence). CDR3 sequence reads: CSVLFDLNTGELFF. CDR3 nucleotides: TGCAGTGTCCTATTCGACCTGAACACCGGGGAGCTGTTTTTT.

This chain links TRBV15 with TRBJ2-7; 8 bases match TRBD1. Germline CDR1 LNHNV, CDR2 YYDKDF (reference sequence). The CDR3 loop spans 14 amino acids. Trimming removed 1 base from V and 6 bases from J; junction bases left unmatched: 5. The CDR3 nucleotides read TGTGCCACCAGCAGAGTGGCAGGGGGCGTCGAGCAGTACTTC. Amino acids: CATSRVAGGVEQYF.

This clonotype was counted many times. CDR3 region: CASSYMGATGELFF. The CDR3 nucleotides read TGTGCCAGCAGTTATATGGGGGCCACCGGGGAGCTGTTTTTT. J is TRBJ2-2 and V is TRBV6-5; D perhaps matches TRBD1 (6 bases). The germline V and J ends were trimmed by 3 bases and 4 bases, with 9 bases remaining between them. The germline CDR1 and CDR2 sequences are MNHEY and SVGAGI. This CDR3 is built from 14 residues.

As for this clonotype: Possible read error: a much larger clone is one base away. The CDR3 sequence: CASSLFLLAGDSGELFF. For the CDR3, the DNA is TGTGCCAGCAGCTTATTTCTGCTAGCGGGAGATTCCGGGGAGCTGTTTTTT. This chain joins TRBV7-9 and TRBJ2-2; 10 nucleotides match TRBD2. The CDR3 consists of 17 residues. J gave up 6 bases and V 2 bases, and 9 bases lay outside the gene matches. CDR1 and CDR2 (germline): SEHNR, FQNEAQ (reference sequence).

This clonotype has at least ten counts. The chain joins TRBV6-6 to TRBJ1-2; possible D gene TRBD1, 6 bases. Trimming stripped 5 bases from V and 6 bases from J, with 19 bases between. The length of the CDR3 is 15 residues. Germline V gene lookup returns CDR1 MNHNY and CDR2 SVGAGI (reference sequence). The CDR3: CASSPPWGQGHGYTF. The CDR3 region has the DNA TGTGCCAGCAGTCCCCCTTGGGGGCAGGGGCATGGCTACACCTTC.